This TCR beta chain was identified in a study of T cell responses to AZD1222 COVID-19 vaccine. The germline CDR1 and CDR2 sequences are MDHEN and SYDVKM. Trimming removed 6 bases at V and 2 bases at J, with 14 bases between. This CDR3 contains 15 residues. Libraries were prepared by immunoSEQ multiplex PCR; TCRdb keeps only in-frame clonotypes and omits some of them. The repertoire includes around 130,000 clones, more than 75% of them detected once, and 3% to 4% sits in the top ten. Sequenced here: peripheral blood, sampled 28 days after the second AZD1222 dose. This sequence originates from an adult who received the AZD1222 COVID-19 vaccine. This sequence joins TRBV28 and TRBJ1-3; D is perhaps TRBD1 (5 bases). The DNA of the CDR3 is TGTGCCAGCAGCTCTCCCTCAGGGCCTGGAAACACCATATATTTT. This sequence encodes CASSSPSGPGNTIYF.